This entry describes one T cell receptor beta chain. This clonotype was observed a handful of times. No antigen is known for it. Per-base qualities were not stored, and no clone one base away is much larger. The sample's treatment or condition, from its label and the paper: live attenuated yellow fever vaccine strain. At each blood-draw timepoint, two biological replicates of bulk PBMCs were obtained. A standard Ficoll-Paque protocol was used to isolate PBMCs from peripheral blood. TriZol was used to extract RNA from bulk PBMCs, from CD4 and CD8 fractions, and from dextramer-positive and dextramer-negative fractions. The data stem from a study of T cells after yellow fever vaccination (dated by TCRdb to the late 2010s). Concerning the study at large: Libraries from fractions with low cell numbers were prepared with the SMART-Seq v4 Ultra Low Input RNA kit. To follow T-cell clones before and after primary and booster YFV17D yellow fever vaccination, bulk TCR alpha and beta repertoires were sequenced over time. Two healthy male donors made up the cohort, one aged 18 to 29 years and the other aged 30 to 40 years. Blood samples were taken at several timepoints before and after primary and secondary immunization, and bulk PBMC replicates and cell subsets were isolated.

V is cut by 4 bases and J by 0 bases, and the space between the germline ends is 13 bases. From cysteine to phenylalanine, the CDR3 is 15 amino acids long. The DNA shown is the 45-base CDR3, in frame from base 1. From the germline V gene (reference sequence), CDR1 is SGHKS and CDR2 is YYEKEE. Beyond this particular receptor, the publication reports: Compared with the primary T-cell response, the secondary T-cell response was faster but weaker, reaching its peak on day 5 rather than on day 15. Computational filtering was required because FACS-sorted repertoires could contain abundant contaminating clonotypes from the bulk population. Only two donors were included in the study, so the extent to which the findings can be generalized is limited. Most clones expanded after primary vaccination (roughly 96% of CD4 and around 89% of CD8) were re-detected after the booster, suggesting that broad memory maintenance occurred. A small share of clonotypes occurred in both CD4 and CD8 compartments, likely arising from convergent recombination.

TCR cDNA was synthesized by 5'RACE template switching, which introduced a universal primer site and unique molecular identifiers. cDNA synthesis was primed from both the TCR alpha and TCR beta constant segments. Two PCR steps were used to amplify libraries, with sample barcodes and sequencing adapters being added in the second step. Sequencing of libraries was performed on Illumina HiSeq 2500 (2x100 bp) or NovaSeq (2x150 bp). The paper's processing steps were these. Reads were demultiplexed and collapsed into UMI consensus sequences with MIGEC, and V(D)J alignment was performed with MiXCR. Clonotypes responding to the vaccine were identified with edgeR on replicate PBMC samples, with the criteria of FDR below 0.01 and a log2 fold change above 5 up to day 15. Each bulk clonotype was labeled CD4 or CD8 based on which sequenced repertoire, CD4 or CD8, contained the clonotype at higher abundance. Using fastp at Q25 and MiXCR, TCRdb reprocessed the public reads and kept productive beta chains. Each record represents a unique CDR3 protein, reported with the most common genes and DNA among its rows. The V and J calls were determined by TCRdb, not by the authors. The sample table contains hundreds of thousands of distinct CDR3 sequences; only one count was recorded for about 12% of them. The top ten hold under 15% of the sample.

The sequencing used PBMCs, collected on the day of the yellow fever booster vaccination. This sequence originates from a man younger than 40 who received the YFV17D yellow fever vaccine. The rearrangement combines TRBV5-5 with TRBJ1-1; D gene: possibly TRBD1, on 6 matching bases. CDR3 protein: CASSLTTGMNTEAFF. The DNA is TGTGCCAGCAGCCTTACAACAGGGATGAACACTGAAGCTTTCTTT.